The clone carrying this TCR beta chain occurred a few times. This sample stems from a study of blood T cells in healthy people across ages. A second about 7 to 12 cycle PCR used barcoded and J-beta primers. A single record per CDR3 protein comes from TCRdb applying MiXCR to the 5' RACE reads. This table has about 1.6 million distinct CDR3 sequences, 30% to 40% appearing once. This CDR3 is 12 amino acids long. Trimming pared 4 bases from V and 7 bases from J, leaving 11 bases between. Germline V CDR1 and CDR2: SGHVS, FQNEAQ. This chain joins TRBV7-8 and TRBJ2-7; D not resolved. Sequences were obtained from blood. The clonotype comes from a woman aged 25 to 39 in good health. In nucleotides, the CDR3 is TGTGCCAGCAGCTCAGACTCCCGGGAGCAGTACTTC. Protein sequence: CASSSDSREQYF.